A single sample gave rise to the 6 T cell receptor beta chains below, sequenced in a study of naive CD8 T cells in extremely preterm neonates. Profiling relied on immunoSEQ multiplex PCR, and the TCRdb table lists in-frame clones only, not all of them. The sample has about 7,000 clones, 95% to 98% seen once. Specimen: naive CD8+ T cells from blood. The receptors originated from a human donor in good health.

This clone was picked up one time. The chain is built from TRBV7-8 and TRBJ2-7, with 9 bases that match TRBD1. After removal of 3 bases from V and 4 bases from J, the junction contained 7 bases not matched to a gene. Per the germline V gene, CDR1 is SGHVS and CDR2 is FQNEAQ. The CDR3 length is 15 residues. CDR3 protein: CASSFFTGQGYEQYF. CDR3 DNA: TGTGCCAGCAGCTTCTTCACAGGACAGGGGTACGAGCAGTACTTC. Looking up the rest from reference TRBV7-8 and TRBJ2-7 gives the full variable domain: GAGVSQSPRYKVAKRGQDVALRCDPISGHVSLFWYQQALGQGPEFLTYFQNEAQLDKSGLPSDRFFAERPEGSVSTLKIQRTQQEDSAVYLCASSFFTGQGYEQYFGPGTRLTVT.

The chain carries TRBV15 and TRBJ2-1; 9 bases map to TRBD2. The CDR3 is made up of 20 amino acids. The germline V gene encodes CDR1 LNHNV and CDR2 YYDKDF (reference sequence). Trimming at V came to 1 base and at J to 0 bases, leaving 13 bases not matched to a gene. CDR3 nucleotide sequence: TGTGCCACCAGCAGAGTTCTTACCTTTAGCGGGGGAAACTCCTACAATGAGCAGTTCTTC. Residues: CATSRVLTFSGGNSYNEQFF.

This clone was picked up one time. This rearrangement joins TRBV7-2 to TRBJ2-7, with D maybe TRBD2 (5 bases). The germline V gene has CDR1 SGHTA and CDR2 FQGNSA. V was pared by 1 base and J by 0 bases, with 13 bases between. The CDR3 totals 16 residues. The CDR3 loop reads CASSLELGSSSYEQYF. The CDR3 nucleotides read TGTGCCAGCAGCTTAGAACTAGGTTCGAGCTCCTACGAGCAGTACTTC.

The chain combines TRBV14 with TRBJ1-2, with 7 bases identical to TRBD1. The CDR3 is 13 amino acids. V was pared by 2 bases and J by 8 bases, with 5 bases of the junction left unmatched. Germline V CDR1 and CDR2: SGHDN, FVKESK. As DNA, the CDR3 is TGTGCCAGCAGCCAATGGAGAGGGGGCGGCTACACCTTC. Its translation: CASSQWRGGGYTF.

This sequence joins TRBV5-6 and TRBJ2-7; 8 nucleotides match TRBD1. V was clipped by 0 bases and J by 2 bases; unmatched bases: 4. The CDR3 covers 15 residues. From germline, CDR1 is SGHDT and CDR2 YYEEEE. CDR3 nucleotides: TGTGCCAGCAGCTTGGTGGGGACAGGCACCTACGAGCAGTACTTC. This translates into CASSLVGTGTYEQYF.

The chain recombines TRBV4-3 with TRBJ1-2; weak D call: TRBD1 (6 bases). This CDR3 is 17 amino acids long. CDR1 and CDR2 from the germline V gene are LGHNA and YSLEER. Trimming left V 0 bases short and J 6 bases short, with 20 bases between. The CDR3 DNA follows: TGCGCCAGCAGCCAAGAGATCGGGGGGCGTCTTTCTAATGGCTACACCTTC. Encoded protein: CASSQEIGGRLSNGYTF.